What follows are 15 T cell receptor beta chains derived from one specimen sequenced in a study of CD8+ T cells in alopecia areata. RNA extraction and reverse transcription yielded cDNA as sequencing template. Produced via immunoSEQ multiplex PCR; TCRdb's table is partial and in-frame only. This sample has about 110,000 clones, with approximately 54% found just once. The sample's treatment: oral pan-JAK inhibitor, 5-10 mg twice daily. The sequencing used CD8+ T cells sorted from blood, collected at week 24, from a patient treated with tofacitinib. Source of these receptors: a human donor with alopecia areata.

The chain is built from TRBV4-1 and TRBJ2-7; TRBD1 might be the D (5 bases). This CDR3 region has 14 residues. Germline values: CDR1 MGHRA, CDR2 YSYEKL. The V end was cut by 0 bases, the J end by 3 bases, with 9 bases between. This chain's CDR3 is CASSQDWGFYEQYF. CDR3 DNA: TGCGCCAGCAGCCAAGATTGGGGCTTCTACGAGCAGTACTTC.

In DNA form, the CDR3 reads TGTGCTAGTGGCGCGTCGGGGGATAACACCGGGGAGCTGTTTTTT. This encodes CASGASGDNTGELFF. This sequence joins TRBV12-5 and TRBJ2-2; D might be TRBD2 (6 bases). There are 15 residues in the CDR3. V lost 6 bases and J 2 bases, leaving 13 bases between the germline ends. Germline-derived CDR1 and CDR2 are LGHNT and FRNRAP.

CDR3 region: CAWSRDASYEQYF. The CDR3 nucleotides are TGTGCCTGGTCCAGGGACGCCTCCTACGAGCAGTACTTC. The chain uses TRBV30 and TRBJ2-7; D may match TRBD1 or TRBD2 (5 bases each). The CDR3 totals 13 residues. The V gene's germline CDR1 is GTSNPN and CDR2 SVGIG (reference sequence). The V gene lost 5 bases and the J gene lost 0 bases, with 11 bases spanning the gap.

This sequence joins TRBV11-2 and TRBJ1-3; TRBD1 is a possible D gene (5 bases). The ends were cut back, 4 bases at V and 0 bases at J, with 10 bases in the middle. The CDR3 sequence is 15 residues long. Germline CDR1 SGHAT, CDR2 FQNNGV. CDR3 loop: CASSYWTSSGNTIYF. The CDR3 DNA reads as TGTGCCAGCAGCTACTGGACAAGCTCTGGAAACACCATATATTTT.

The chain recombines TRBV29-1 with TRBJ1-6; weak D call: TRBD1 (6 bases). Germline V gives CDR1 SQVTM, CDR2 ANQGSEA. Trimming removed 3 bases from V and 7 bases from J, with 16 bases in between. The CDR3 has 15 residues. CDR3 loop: CSVDSHSTGNSPLHF. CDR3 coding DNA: TGCAGCGTTGATTCACACAGCACAGGGAATTCACCCCTCCACTTT.

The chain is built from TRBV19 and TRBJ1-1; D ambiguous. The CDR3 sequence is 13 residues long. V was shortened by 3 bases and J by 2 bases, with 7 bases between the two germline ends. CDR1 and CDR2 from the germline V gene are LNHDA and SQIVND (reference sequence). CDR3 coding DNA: TGTGCCAGTAGTATTACCAGTAACACTGAAGCTTTCTTT. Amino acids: CASSITSNTEAFF.

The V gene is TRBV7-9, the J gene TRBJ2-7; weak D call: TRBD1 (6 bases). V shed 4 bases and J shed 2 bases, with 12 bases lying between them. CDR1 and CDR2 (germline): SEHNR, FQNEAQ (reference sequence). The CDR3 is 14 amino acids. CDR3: CASSSQGFPYEQYF. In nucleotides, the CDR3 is TGTGCCAGCAGCTCACAGGGATTTCCCTACGAGCAGTACTTC.

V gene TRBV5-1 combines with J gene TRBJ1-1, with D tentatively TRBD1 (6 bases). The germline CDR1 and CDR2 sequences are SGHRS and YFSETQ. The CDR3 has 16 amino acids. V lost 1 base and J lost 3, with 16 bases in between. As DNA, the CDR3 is TGCGCCAGCAGCTTGTTGGGGGGCGCAGGTGACACTGAAGCTTTCTTT. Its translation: CASSLLGGAGDTEAFF.

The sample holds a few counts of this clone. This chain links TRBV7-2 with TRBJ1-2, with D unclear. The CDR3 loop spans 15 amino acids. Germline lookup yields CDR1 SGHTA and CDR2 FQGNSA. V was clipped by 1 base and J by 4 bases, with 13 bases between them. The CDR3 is CASSLGADSSYGYTF. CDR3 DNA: TGTGCCAGCAGCTTAGGGGCGGATTCGAGCTATGGCTACACCTTC.

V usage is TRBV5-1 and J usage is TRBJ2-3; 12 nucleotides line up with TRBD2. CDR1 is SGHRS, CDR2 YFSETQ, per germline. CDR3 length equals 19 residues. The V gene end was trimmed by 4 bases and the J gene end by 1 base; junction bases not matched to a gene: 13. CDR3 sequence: CASSPGLRTSGAGTDTQYF. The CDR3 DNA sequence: TGCGCCAGCAGCCCCGGCCTTCGGACTAGCGGGGCCGGCACAGATACGCAGTATTTT. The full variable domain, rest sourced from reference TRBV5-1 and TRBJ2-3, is KAGVTQTPRYLIKTRGQQVTLSCSPISGHRSVSWYQQTPGQGLQFLFEYFSETQRNKGNFPGRFSGRQFSNSRSEMNVSTLELGDSALYLCASSPGLRTSGAGTDTQYFGPGTRLTVL.

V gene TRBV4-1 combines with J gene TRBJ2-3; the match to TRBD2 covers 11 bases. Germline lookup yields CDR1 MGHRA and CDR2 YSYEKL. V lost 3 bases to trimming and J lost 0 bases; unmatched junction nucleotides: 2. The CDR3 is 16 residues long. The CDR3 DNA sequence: TGCGCCAGCAGCCAGACTAGCGGGACTAGCACAGATACGCAGTATTTT. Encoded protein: CASSQTSGTSTDTQYF.

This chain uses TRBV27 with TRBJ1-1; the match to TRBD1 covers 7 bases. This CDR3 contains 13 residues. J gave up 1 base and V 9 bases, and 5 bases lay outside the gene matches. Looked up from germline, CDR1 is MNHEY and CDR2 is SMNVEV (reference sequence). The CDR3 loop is CASSGTENTEAFF. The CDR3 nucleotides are TGTGCCAGTTCTGGGACAGAGAACACTGAAGCTTTCTTT.

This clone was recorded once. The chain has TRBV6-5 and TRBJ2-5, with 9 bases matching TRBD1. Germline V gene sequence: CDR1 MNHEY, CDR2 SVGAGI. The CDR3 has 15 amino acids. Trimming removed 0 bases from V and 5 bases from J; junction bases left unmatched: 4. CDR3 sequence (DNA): TGTGCCAGCAGTTACTCGACAGGGGGGTTGGAGACCCAGTACTTC. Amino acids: CASSYSTGGLETQYF.

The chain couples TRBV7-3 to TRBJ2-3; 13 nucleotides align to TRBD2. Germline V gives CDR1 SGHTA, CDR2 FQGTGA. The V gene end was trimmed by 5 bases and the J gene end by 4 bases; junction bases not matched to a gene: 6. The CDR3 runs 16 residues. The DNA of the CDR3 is TGTGCCAGCAGCCTTACTAGCGGGGGGGCCCCAGATACGCAGTATTTT. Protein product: CASSLTSGGAPDTQYF.

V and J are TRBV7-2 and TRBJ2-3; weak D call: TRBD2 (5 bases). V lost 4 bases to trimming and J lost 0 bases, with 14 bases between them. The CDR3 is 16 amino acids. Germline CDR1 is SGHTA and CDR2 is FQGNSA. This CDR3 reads CASSSPQRPSTDTQYF. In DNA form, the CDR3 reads TGTGCCAGCAGCTCTCCCCAGCGGCCTAGCACAGATACGCAGTATTTT.